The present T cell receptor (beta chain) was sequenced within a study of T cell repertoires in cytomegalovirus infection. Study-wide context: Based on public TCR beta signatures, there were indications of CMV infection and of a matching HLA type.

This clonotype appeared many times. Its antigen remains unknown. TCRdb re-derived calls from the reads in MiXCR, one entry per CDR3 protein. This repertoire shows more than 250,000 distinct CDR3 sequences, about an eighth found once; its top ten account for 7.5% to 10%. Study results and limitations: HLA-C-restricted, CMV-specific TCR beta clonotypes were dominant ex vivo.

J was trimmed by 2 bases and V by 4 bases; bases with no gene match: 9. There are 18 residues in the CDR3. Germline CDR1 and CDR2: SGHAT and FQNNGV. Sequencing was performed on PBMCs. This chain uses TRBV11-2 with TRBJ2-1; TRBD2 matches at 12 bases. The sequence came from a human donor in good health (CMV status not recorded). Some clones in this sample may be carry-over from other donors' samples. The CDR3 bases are TGTGCCAGCAGCTCGCTAGCGGGGGGGCCATCCGCCTACAATGAGCAGTTCTTC. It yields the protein CASSSLAGGPSAYNEQFF.